This TCR beta chain stems from a study of cytomegalovirus exposure and HLA in healthy donors. Across the whole study: Unique TCRs from HLA-typed donors, about 78 million of them, were held in an early data release. Overall study results and limits: In vitro experiments confirmed that three CMV-associated chains were specific for CMV antigens. Relative to the approximately 680-donor mean, N-insertions were reportedly fewer in an Asian-associated ancestry cluster in a later analysis. In a later analysis, CMV-associated beta chains were mostly HLA-associated, it appeared.

About this clone: What it binds is not known.

Germline values: CDR1 SGHTA, CDR2 FQGNSA. This CDR3 is built from 19 residues. V was clipped by 5 bases and J by 4 bases; unmatched bases: 16. PCR amplification relied on 60 Vbeta primers (plus 13 Jbeta primers). The table came from immunoSEQ multiplex PCR; TCRdb's copy has only in-frame clones and leaves some out. The sample shows roughly 120,000 clones, 75% of them seen only once. Input material: PBMCs. The clonotype comes from a woman younger than 35 in good health and CMV-seronegative. The rearrangement uses TRBV7-2 and TRBJ1-5; 11 bases map to TRBD1. The CDR3 protein is CASSKSRGQGDALNQPQHF. Written as DNA, the CDR3 is TGTGCCAGCAGCAAAAGTAGGGGACAGGGGGACGCATTAAATCAGCCCCAGCATTTT.